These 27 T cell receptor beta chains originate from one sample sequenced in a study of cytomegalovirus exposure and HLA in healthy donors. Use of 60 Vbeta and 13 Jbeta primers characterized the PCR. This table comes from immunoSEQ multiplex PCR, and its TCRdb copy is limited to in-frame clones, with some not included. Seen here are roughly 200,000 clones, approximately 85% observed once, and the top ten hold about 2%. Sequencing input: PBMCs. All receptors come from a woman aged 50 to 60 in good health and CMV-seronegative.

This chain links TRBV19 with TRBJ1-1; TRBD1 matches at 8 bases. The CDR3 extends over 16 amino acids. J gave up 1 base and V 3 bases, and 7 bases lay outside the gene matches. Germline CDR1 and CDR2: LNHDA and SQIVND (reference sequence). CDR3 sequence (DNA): TGTGCCAGTAGTATTAGGCAGGGGGCTAAGAACACTGAAGCTTTCTTT. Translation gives CASSIRQGAKNTEAFF.

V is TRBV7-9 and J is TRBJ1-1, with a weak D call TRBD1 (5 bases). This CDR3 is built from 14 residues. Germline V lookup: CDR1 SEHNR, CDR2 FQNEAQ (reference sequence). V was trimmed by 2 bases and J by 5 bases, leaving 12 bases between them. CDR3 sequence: CASSLRGDDTEAFF. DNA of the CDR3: TGTGCCAGCAGCTTACGGGGGGATGATACTGAAGCTTTCTTT.

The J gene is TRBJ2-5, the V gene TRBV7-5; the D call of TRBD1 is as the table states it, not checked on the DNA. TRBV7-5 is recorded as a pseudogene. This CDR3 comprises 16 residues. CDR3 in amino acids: CVRSQHRRDKQETQYF. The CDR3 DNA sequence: TGTGTCAGAAGCCAACATCGCCGGGACAAACAAGAGACCCAGTACTTC.

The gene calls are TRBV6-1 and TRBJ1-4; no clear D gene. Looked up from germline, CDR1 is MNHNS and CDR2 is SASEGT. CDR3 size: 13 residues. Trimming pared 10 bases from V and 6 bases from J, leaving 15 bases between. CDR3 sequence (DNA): TGTGCCACCCGGGAAGGGATGGATGAAAAACTGTTTTTT. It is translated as CATREGMDEKLFF.

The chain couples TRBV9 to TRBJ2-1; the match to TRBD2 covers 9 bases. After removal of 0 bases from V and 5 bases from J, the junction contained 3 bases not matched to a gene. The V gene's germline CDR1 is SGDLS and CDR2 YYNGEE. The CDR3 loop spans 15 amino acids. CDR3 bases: TGTGCCAGCAGCGTAGAGACTAGCGGTAACAATGAGCAGTTCTTC. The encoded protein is CASSVETSGNNEQFF.

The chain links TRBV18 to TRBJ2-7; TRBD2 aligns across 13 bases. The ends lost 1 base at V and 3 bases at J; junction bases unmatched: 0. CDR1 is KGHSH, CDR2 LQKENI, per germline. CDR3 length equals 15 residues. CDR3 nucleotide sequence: TGTGCCAGCTCACCACGGACTAGCGGGGGCTACGAGCAGTACTTC. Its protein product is CASSPRTSGGYEQYF.

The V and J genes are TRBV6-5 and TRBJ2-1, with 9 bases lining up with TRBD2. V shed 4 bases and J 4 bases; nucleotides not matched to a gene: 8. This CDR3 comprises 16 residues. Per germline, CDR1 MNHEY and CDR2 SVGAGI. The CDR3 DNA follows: TGTGCCAGCAGTTCCCCAAGCGGGGGGTCTTACAATGAGCAGTTCTTC. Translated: CASSSPSGGSYNEQFF.

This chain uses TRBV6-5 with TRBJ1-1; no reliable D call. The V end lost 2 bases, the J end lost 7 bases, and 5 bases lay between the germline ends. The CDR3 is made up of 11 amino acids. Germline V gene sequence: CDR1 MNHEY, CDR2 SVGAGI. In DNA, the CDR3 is TGTGCCAGCAGTTACCGTCGTGAAGCTTTCTTT. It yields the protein CASSYRREAFF.

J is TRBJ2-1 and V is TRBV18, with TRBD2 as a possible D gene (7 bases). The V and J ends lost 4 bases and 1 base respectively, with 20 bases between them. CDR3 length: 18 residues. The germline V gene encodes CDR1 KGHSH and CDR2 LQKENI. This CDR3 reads CASSHRALRERSYNEQFF. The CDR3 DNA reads TGTGCCAGCTCACACAGGGCTTTGCGGGAGAGATCCTACAATGAGCAGTTCTTC.

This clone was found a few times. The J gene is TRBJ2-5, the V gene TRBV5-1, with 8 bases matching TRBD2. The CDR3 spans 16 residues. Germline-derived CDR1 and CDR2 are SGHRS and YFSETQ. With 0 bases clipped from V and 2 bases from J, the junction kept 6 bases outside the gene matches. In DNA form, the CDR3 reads TGCGCCAGCAGCTTGGTGTGGGCTAGCGGGCAAGAGACCCAGTACTTC. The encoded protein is CASSLVWASGQETQYF.

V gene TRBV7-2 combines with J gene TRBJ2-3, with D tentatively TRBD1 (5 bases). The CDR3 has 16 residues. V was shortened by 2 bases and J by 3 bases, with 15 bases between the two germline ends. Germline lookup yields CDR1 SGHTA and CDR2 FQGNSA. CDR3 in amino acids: CASSLQGSPATDTQYF. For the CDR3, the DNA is TGTGCCAGCAGCTTACAGGGTTCTCCTGCGACAGATACGCAGTATTTT. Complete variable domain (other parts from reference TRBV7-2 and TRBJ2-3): GAGVSQSPSNKVTEKGKDVELRCDPISGHTALYWYRQSLGQGLEFLIYFQGNSAPDKSGLPSDRFSAERTGGSVSTLTIQRTQQEDSAVYLCASSLQGSPATDTQYFGPGTRLTVL.

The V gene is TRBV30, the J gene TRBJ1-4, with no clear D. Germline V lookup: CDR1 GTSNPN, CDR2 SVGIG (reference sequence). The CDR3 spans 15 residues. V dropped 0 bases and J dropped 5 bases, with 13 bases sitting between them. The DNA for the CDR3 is TGTGCCTGGAGTGTACTACACACGCCGAATGAAAAACTGTTTTTT. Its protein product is CAWSVLHTPNEKLFF.

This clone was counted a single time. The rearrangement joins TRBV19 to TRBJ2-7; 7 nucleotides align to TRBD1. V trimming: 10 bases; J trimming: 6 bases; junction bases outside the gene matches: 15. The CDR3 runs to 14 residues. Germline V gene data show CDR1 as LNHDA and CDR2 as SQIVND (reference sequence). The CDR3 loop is CATTRGGPGGEQYF. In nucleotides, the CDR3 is TGTGCCACCACGCGAGGGGGCCCGGGCGGCGAGCAGTACTTC.

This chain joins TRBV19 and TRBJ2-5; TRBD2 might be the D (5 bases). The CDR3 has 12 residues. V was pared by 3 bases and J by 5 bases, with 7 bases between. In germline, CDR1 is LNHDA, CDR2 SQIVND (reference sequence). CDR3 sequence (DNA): TGTGCCAGTAGTATTAGAGGGGAGACCCAGTACTTC. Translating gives CASSIRGETQYF.

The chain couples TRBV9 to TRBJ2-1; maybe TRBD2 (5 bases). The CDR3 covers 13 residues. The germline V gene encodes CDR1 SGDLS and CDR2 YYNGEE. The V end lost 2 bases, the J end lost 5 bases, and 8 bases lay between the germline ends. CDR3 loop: CASSVLGDNEQFF. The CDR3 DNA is TGTGCCAGCAGCGTTCTGGGAGACAATGAGCAGTTCTTC.

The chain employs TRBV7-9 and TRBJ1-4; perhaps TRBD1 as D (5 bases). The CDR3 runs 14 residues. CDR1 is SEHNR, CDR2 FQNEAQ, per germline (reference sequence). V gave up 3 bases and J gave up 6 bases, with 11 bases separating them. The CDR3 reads CASSFARVYEKLFF. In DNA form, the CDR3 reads TGTGCCAGCAGCTTCGCCAGGGTGTATGAAAAACTGTTTTTT. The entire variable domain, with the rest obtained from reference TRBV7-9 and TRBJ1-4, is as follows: DTGVSQNPRHKITKRGQNVTFRCDPISEHNRLYWYRQTLGQGPEFLTYFQNEAQLEKSRLLSDRFSAERPKGSFSTLEIQRTEQGDSAMYLCASSFARVYEKLFFGSGTQLSVL.

The CDR3 loop reads CASSPPFTDTQYF. Written as DNA, the CDR3 is TGTGCCAGCAGCCCCCCGTTCACAGATACGCAGTATTTT. The chain recombines TRBV7-2 with TRBJ2-3; no reliable D call. The CDR3 is 13 residues long. The ends were cut back, 5 bases at V and 2 bases at J, with 8 bases in the middle. Germline V gene data show CDR1 as SGHTA and CDR2 as FQGNSA.

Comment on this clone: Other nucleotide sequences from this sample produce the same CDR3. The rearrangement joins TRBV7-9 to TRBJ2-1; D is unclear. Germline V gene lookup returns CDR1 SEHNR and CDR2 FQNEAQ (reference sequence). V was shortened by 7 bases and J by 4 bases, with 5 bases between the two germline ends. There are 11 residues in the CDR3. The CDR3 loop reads CASTPYNEQFF. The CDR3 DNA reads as TGTGCCAGCACCCCTTACAATGAGCAGTTCTTC.

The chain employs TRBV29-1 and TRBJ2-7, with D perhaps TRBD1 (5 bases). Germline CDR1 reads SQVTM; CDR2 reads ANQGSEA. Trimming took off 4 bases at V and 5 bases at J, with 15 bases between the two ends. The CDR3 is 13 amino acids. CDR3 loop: CSVVWLAGNEQYF. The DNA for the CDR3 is TGCAGCGTTGTTTGGTTGGCAGGGAACGAGCAGTACTTC.

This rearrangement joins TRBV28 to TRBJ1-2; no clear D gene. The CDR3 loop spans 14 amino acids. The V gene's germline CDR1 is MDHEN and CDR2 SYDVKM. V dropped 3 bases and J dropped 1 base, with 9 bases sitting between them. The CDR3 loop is CASSFNRDNYGYTF. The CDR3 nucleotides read TGTGCCAGCAGTTTTAACCGGGATAACTATGGCTACACCTTC.

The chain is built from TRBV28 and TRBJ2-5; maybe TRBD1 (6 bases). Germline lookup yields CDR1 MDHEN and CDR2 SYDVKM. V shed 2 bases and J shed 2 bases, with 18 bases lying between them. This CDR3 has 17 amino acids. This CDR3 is CASSLAPATGTQETQYF. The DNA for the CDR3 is TGTGCCAGCAGTTTAGCCCCCGCAACCGGGACACAAGAGACCCAGTACTTC.

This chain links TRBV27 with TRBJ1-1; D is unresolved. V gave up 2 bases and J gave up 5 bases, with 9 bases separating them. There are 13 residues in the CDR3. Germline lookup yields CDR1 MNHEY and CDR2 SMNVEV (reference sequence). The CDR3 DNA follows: TGTGCCAGCAGTTTAAGGCGGGTTACTGAAGCTTTCTTT. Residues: CASSLRRVTEAFF.

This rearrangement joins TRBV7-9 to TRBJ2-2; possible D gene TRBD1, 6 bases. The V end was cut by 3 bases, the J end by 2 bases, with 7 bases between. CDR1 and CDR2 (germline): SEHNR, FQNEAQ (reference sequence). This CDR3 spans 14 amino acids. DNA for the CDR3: TGTGCCAGCAGCTTGGGACAAAACACCGGGGAGCTGTTTTTT. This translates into CASSLGQNTGELFF.

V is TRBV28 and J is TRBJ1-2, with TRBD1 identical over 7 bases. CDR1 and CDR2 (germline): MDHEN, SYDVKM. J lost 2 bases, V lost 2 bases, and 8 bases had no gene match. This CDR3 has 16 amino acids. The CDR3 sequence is CASSLMTGRGNYGYTF. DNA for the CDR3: TGTGCCAGCAGTTTAATGACAGGGAGAGGGAACTATGGCTACACCTTC.

The CDR3 DNA reads as TGCAGCGCCCTTCGGGTAGCGAACACCGGGGAGCTGTTTTTT. It specifies CSALRVANTGELFF. J is TRBJ2-2 and V is TRBV29-1, with no clear D. Germline lookup yields CDR1 SQVTM and CDR2 ANQGSEA. V was trimmed by 7 bases and J by 0 bases, leaving 12 bases between them. The CDR3 extends over 14 amino acids.

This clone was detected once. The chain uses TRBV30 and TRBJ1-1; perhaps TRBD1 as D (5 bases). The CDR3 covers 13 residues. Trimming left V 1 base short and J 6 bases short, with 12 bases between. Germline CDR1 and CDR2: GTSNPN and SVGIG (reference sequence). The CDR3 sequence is CAWSGMQGAEAFF. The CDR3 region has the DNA TGTGCCTGGAGTGGGATGCAGGGCGCTGAAGCTTTCTTT.

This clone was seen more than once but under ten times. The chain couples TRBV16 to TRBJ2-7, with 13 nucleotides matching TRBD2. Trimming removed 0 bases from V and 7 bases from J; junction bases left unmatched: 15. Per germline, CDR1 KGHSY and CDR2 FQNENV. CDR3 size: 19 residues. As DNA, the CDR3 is TGTGCCAGCAGCCAATCCTGGACTAGCGGGAGAGGGCGTGTGGGAGAGCAGTACTTC. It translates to CASSQSWTSGRGRVGEQYF.